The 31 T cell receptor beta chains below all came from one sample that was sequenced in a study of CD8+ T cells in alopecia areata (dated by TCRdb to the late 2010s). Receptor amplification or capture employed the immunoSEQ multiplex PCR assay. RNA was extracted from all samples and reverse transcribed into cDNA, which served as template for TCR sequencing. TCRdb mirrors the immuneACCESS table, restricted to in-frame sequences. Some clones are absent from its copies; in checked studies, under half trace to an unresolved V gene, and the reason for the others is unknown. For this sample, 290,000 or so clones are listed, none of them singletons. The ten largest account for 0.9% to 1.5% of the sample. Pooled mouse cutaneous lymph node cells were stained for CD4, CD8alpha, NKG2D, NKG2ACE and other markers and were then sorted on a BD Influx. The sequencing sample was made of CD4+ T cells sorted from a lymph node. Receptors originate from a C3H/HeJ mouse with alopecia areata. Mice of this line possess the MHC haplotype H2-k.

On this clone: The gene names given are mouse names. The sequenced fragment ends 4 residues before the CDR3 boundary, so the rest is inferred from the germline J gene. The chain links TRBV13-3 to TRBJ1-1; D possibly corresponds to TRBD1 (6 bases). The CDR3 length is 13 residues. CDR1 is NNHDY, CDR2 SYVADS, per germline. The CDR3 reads CASSGTERAEVFF. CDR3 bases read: TGTGCCAGCAGTGGGACAGAGAGGGCA.

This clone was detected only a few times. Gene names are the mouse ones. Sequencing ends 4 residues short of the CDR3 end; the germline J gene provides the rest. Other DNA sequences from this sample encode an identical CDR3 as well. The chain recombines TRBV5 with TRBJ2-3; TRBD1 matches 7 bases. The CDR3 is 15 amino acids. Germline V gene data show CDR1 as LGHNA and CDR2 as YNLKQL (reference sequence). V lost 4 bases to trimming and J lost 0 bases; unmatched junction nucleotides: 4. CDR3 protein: CASSPGTASAETLYF. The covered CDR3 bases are TGTGCCAGCAGCCCTGGGACAGCTAGTGCAGAA.

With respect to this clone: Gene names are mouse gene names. The part of the CDR3 DNA that was read is TGTGCCAGCAGTGGACAGGCAGCA. As protein: CASSGQAA. The whole CDR3 sequence is CASSGQAAEVFF. The V call is TRBV13-1, the J call TRBJ1-1; a possible D gene is TRBD1 (6 bases). The read gets to within 4 residues of the CDR3 end, and the germline J gene fills in the rest. The CDR3 runs 12 residues. Germline V gene lookup returns CDR1 NSHNY and CDR2 SYGAGN.

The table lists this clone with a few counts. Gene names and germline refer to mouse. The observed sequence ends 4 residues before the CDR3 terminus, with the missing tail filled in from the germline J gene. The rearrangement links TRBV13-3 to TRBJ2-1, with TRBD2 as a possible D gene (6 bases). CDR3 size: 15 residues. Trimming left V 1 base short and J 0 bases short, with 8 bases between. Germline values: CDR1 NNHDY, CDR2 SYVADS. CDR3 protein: CASSDPGANYAEQFF. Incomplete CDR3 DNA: TGTGCCAGCAGTGATCCTGGGGCTAACTATGCT.

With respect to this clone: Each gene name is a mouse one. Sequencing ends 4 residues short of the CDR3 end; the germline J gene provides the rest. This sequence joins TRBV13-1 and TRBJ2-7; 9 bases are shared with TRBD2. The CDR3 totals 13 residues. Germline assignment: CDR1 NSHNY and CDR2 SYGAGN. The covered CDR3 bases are TGTGCCAGCAGCGTGGGGGGGCCTTAT. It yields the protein CASSVGGPY. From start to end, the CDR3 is CASSVGGPYEQYF.

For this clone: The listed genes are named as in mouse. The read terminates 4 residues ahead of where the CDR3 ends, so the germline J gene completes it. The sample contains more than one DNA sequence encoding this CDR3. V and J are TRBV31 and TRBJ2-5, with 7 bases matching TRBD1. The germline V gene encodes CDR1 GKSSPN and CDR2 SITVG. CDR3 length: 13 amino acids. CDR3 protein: CAWSLNRGDTQYF. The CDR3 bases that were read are TGTGCCTGGAGTCTAAACAGGGGAGAC.

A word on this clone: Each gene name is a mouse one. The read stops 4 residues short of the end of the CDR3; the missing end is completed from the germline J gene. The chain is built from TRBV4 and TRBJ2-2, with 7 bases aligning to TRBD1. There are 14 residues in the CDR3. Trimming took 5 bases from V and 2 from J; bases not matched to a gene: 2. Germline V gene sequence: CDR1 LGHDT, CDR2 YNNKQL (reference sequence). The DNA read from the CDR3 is TGTGCCAGCAGCGTGGGACAGAACACCGGG. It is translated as CASSVGQNTG. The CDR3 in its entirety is CASSVGQNTGQLYF.

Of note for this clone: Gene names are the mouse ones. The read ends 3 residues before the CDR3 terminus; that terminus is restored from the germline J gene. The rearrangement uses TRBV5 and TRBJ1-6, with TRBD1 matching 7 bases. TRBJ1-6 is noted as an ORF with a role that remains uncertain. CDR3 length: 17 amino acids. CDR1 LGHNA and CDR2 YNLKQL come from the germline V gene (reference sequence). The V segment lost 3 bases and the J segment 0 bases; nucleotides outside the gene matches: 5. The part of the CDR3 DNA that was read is TGTGCCAGCAGCCAGGGGACAGTAAATTCCTATAATTCGCCC. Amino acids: CASSQGTVNSYNSP. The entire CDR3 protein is CASSQGTVNSYNSPLYF.

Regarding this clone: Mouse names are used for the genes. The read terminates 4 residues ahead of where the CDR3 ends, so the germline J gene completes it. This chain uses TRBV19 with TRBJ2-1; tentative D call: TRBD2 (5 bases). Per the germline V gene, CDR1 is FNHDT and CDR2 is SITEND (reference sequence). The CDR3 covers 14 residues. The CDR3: CASSIVTAGAEQFF. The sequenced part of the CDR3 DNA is TGTGCCAGCAGTATAGTGACTGCTGGGGCT.

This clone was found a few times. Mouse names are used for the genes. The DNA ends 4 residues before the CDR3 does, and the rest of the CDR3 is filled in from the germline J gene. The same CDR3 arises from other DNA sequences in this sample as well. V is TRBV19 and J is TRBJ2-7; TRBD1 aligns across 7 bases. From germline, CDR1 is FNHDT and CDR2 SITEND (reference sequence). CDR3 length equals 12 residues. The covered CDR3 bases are TGTGCCAGCAGTACTGACAGGGAT. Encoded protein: CASSTDRD. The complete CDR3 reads CASSTDRDEQYF.

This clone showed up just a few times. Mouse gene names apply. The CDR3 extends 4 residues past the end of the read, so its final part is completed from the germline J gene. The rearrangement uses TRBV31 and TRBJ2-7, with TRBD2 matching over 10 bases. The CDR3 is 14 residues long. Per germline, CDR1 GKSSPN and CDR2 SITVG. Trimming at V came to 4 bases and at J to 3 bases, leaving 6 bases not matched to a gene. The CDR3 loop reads CAWKWGLGFYEQYF. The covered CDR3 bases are TGTGCCTGGAAGTGGGGACTGGGGTTCTAT.

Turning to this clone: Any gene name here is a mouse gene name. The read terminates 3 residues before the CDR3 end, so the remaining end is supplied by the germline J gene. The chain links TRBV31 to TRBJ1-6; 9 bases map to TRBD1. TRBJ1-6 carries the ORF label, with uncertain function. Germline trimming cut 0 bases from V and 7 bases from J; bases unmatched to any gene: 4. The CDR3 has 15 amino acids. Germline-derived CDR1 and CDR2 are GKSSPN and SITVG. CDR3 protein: CAWSLRQGDNSPLYF. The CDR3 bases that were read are TGTGCCTGGAGTCTCCGACAGGGGGACAATTCGCCC.

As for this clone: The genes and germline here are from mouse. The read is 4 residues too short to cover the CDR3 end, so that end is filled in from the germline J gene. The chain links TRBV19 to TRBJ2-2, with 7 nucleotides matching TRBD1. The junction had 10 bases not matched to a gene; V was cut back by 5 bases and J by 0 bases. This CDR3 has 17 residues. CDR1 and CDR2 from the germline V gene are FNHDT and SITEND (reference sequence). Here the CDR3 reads CASRTFDRDTNTGQLYF. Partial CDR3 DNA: TGTGCCAGCAGGACCTTCGACAGGGACACAAACACCGGG.

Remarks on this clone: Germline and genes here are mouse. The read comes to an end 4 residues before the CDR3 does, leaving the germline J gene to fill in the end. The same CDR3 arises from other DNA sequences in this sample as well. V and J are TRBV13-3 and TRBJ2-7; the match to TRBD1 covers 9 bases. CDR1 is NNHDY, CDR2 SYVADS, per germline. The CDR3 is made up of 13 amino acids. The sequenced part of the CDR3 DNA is TGTGCCAGCAGTGATCGGGACAGGGAT. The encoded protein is CASSDRDRD. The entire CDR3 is CASSDRDRDEQYF.

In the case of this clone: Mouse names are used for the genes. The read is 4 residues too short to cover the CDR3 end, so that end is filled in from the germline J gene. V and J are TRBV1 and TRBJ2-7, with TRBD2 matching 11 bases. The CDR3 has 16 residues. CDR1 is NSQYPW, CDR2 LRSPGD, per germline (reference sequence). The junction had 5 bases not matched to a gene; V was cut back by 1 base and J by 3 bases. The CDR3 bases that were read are TGCACCTGCAGTGCAGCCAGGACTGGGGGGCACTAT. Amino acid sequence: CTCSAARTGGHY. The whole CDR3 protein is CTCSAARTGGHYEQYF.

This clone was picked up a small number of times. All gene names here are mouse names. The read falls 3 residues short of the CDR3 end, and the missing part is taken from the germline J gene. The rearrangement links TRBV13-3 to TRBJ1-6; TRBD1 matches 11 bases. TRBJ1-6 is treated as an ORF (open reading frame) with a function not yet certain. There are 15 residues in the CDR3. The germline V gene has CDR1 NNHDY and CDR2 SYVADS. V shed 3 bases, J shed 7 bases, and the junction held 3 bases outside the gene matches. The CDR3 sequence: CASSGTGGANSPLYF. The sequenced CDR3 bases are TGTGCCAGCAGTGGGACAGGGGGCGCGAATTCGCCC.

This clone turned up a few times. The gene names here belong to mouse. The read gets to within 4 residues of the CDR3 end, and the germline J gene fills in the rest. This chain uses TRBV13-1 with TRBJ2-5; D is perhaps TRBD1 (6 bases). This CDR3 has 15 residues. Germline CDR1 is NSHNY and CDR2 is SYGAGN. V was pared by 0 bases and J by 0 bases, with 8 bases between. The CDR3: CASSDGTANQDTQYF. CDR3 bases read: TGTGCCAGCAGTGATGGGACAGCTAACCAAGAC.

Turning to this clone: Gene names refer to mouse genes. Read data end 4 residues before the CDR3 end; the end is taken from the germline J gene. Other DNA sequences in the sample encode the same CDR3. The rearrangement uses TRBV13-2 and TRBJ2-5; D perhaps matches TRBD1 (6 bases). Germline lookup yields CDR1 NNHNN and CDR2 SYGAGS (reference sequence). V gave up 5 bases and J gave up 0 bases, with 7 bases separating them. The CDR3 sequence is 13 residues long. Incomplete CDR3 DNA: TGTGCCAGCGGAGGGACAAACCAAGAC. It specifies CASGGTNQD. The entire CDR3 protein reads CASGGTNQDTQYF.

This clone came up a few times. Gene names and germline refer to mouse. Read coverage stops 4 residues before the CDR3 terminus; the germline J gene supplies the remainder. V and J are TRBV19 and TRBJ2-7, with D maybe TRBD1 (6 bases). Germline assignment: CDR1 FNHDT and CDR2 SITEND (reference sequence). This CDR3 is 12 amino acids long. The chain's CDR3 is CASSNRVYEQYF. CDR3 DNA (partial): TGTGCCAGCAGTAACAGGGTATAT.

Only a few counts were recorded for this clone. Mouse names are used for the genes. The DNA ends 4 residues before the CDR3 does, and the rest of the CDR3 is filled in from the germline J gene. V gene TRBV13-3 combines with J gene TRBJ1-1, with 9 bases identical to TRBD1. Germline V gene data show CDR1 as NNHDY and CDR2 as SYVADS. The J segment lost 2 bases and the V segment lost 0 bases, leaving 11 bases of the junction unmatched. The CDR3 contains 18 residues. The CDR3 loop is CASSDAGRDRDGNTEVFF. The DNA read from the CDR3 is TGTGCCAGCAGTGATGCGGGGCGGGACAGGGATGGCAACACA.

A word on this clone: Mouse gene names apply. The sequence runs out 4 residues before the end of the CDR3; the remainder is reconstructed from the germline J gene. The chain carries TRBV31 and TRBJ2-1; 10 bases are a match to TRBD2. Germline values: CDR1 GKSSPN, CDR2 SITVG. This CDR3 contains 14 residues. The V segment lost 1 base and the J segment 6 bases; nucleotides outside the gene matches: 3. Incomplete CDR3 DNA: TGTGCCTGGAGTCCGGGACTGGGGACTGCT. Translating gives CAWSPGLGTA. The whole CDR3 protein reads CAWSPGLGTAEQFF.

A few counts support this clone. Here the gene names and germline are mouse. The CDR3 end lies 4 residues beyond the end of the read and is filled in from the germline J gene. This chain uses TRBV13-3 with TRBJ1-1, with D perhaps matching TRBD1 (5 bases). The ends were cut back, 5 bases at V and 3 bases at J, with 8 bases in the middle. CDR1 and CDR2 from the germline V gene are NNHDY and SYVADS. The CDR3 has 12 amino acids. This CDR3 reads CASSPRDTEVFF. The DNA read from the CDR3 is TGTGCCAGCAGCCCCAGGGACACA.

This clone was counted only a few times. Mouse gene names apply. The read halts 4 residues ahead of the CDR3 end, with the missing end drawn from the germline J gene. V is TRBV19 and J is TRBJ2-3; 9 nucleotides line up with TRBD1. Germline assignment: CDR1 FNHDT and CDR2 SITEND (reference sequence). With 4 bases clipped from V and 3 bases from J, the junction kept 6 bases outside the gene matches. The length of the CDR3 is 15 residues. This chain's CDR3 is CASSLSTGGAETLYF. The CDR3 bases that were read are TGTGCCAGCAGTCTATCGACAGGGGGAGCAGAA. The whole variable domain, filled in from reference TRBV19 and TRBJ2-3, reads GGIITQTPKFLIGQEGQKLTLKCQQNFNHDTMYWYRQDSGKGLRLIYYSITENDLQKGDLSEGYDASREKKSSFSLTVTSAQKNEMAVFLCASSLSTGGAETLYFGSGTRLTVL.

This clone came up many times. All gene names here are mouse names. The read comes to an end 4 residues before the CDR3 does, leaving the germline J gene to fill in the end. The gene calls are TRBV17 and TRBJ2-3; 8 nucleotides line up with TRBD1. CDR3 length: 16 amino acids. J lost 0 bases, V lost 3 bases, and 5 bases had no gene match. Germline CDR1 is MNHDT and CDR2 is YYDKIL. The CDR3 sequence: CASSSWGQASAETLYF. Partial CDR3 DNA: TGTGCTAGCAGTAGTTGGGGACAGGCTAGTGCAGAA. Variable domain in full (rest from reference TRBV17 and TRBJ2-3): DTTVKQNPRYKLARVGKPVNLICSQTMNHDTMYWYQKKPNQAPKLLLFYYDKILNREADTFEKFQSSRPNNSFCSLYIGSAGLEYSAMYLCASSSWGQASAETLYFGSGTRLTVL.

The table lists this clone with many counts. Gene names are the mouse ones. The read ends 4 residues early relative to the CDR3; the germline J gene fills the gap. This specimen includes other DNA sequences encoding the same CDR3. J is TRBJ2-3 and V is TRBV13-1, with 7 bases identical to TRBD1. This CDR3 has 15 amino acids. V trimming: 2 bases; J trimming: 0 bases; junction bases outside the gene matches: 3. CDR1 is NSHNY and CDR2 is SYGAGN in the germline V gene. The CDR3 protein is CASSDRGSSAETLYF. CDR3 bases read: TGTGCCAGCAGTGACAGGGGGTCTAGTGCAGAA.

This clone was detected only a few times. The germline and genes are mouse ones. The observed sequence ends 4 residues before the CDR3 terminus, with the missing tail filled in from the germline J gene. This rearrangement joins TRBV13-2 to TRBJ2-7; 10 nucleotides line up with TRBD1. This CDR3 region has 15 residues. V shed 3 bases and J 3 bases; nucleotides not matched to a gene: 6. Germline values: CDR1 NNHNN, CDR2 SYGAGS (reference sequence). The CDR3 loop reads CASGGPGTGVYEQYF. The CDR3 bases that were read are TGTGCCAGCGGTGGTCCCGGGACAGGGGTCTAT.

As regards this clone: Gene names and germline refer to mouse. The CDR3 DNA, read in part, is TGTGCCAGCAGTATCCCATCAGAA. It translates to CASSIPSE. The whole CDR3 reads CASSIPSETLYF. The chain joins TRBV19 to TRBJ2-3, with D uncertain. The observed sequence ends 4 residues before the CDR3 terminus, with the missing tail filled in from the germline J gene. Germline V gene data show CDR1 as FNHDT and CDR2 as SITEND (reference sequence). Trimming removed 2 bases at V and 4 bases at J, with 5 bases between. The CDR3 is 12 amino acids.

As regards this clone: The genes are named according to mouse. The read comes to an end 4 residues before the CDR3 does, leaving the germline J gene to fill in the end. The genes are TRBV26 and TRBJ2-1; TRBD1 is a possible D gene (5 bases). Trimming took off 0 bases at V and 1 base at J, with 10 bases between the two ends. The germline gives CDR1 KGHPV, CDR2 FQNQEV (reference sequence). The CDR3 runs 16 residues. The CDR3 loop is CASSLSEGENYAEQFF. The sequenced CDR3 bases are TGTGCCAGCAGTCTGTCAGAAGGGGAGAACTATGCT.

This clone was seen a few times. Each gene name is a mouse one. The CDR3 DNA, read in part, is TGTGCCAGCAGCCAGGGACAGGGGGCTAACTATGCT. Amino acids: CASSQGQGANYA. The whole CDR3 sequence reads CASSQGQGANYAEQFF. This sequence joins TRBV5 and TRBJ2-1; TRBD1 aligns across 12 bases. The CDR3 is cut off 4 residues early in the read; its end comes from the germline J gene. The CDR3 runs 16 residues. V lost 3 bases to trimming and J lost 0 bases; unmatched junction nucleotides: 0. Germline CDR1 reads LGHNA; CDR2 reads YNLKQL (reference sequence).

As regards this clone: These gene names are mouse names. CDR3 bases read: TGTGCCAGCAGTATGAGTGGGGCAAACACCGGG. Translation: CASSMSGANTG. The CDR3, in full, reads CASSMSGANTGQLYF. The chain recombines TRBV19 with TRBJ2-2; possible D gene TRBD2, 5 bases. The CDR3 end falls 4 residues outside the read, so it is completed with the germline J gene. Trimming took off 2 bases at V and 0 bases at J, with 8 bases between the two ends. Germline values: CDR1 FNHDT, CDR2 SITEND (reference sequence). This CDR3 contains 15 residues.

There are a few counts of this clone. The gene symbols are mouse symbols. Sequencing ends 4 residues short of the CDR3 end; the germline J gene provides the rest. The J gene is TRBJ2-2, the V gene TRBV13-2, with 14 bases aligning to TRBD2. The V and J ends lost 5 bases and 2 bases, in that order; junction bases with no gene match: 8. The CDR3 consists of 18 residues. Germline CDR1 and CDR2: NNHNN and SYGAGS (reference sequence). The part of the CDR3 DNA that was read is TGTGCCAGCGGCCGGGACTGGGGGGGCGCGGGGAACACCGGG. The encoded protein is CASGRDWGGAGNTG. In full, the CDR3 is CASGRDWGGAGNTGQLYF.